Shown below are 30 T cell receptor beta chains from a single sample sequenced in a study of control samples from healthy donors and cancer patients. Generated by immunoSEQ multiplex PCR, the TCRdb table keeps only in-frame clones and is missing some. The sample carries about 100,000 clones, around four fifths recorded once. The source material was blood. The receptors were gathered from a man between 18 and 35 years old in good health.

V gene TRBV27 combines with J gene TRBJ1-1; perhaps TRBD1 as D (6 bases). The germline CDR1 and CDR2 sequences are MNHEY and SMNVEV (reference sequence). V was cut by 2 bases and J by 4 bases, with 8 bases left in between. CDR3 length equals 13 residues. The CDR3 here is CASSLEGGTEAFF. The CDR3 DNA reads as TGTGCCAGCAGTTTAGAGGGGGGCACTGAAGCTTTCTTT.

This chain links TRBV11-2 with TRBJ2-4; D is possibly TRBD1 or TRBD2 (5 bases each). Deletions cut 6 bases from V and 0 bases from J, with 18 bases between. The CDR3 sequence is 17 residues long. Germline CDR1 and CDR2: SGHAT and FQNNGV. CDR3 bases: TGTGCCAGCAGTCATACGGGGACCCCCTTAGCCAAAAACATTCAGTACTTC. Its translation is CASSHTGTPLAKNIQYF.

J is TRBJ2-2 and V is TRBV6-1; the D gene is possibly TRBD1 (5 bases). In germline, CDR1 is MNHNS, CDR2 SASEGT. The CDR3 runs to 14 residues. Trimming removed 2 bases at V and 5 bases at J, with 9 bases between. CDR3 protein: CASSERGRTGELFF. CDR3 DNA sequence: TGTGCCAGCAGTGAAAGGGGAAGGACCGGGGAGCTGTTTTTT.

V and J are TRBV7-8 and TRBJ1-5; D gene uncertain. Germline CDR1 SGHVS, CDR2 FQNEAQ. The CDR3 spans 14 residues. V was clipped by 2 bases and J by 0 bases, with 5 bases between them. The CDR3 here is CASSLSVSNQPQHF. The CDR3 DNA is TGTGCCAGCAGCTTATCAGTTAGCAATCAGCCCCAGCATTTT.

In its sample, this clone was seen once. Germline and junction disagree at one end, which may indicate a read error. The chain has TRBV6-5 and TRBJ2-1, with D perhaps TRBD1 (6 bases). The CDR3 runs 14 residues. Looked up from germline, CDR1 is MNHEY and CDR2 is SVGAGI. In nucleotides, the CDR3 is TGTGCCAGCAGCCGACAGGTTCGCTACAATAAGCAGTTCTTC. Its translation is CASSRQVRYNKQFF.

The chain recombines TRBV6-2 or TRBV6-3 with TRBJ1-2; D may be TRBD1 (5 bases). The CDR3 loop spans 15 amino acids. Germline CDR1 reads MNHEY; CDR2 reads SVGEGT. The V and J ends lost 5 bases and 4 bases respectively, with 17 bases between them. Here the CDR3 reads CASSPTGPLVYGYTF. CDR3 DNA sequence: TGTGCCAGCAGTCCAACGGGACCCCTAGTCTATGGCTACACCTTC.

There are a few counts of this clone. The genes are TRBV2 and TRBJ1-4; possible D gene TRBD1, 6 bases. Germline CDR1 reads SNHLY; CDR2 reads FYNNEI. The CDR3 covers 14 residues. The germline V and J ends were trimmed by 5 bases and 7 bases, with 14 bases remaining between them. DNA of the CDR3: TGTGCCAGCAGTCGAGACAGGTGGGGTGAAAAACTGTTTTTT. It is translated as CASSRDRWGEKLFF.

This clone was observed many times. The chain has TRBV6-6 and TRBJ1-2; TRBD1 matches 11 bases. V lost 5 bases and J lost 6; bases outside the gene matches: 20. The CDR3 is 19 amino acids. Germline assignment: CDR1 MNHNY and CDR2 SVGAGI (reference sequence). CDR3 sequence (DNA): TGTGCCAGCAGTCCGCCGGGATTACCACCCGGGACAGGGGGGAATGGCTACACCTTC. Translated: CASSPPGLPPGTGGNGYTF.

The chain links TRBV6-1 to TRBJ1-1, with TRBD1 identical over 7 bases. The CDR3 has 17 amino acids. The V gene's germline CDR1 is MNHNS and CDR2 SASEGT. With 4 bases clipped from V and 2 bases from J, the junction kept 13 bases outside the gene matches. The DNA for the CDR3 is TGTGCCAGCAGTGGCCGACAGGGAGGATTGACAAACACTGAAGCTTTCTTT. It yields the protein CASSGRQGGLTNTEAFF.

The chain recombines TRBV6-1 with TRBJ2-3; TRBD2 matches 12 bases. In germline, CDR1 is MNHNS, CDR2 SASEGT. Germline trimming cut 2 bases from V and 4 bases from J; bases unmatched to any gene: 1. The CDR3 loop spans 15 amino acids. The CDR3 spells CASSELAGGPDTQYF. The CDR3 bases are TGTGCCAGCAGTGAACTAGCGGGGGGGCCAGATACGCAGTATTTT.

This chain links TRBV5-1 with TRBJ2-1, with D tentatively TRBD2 (8 bases). V lost 0 bases and J lost 9, with 22 bases in between. CDR3 length: 17 amino acids. From germline, CDR1 is SGHRS and CDR2 YFSETQ. The CDR3 sequence is CASSLGLPGRGPSEQFF. The CDR3, as DNA: TGCGCCAGCAGCTTGGGACTCCCCGGGAGGGGGCCTAGTGAGCAGTTCTTC.

The chain is built from TRBV7-9 and TRBJ2-1; D remains ambiguous. The V end was cut by 1 base, the J end by 7 bases, with 14 bases between. This CDR3 region has 15 residues. Germline CDR1 SEHNR, CDR2 FQNEAQ (reference sequence). The CDR3 DNA follows: TGTGCCAGCAGCTTAGTTGTCGGTATTTGGAATGAGCAGTTCTTC. Translating gives CASSLVVGIWNEQFF.

Worth noting for this clone: At one end the junction does not follow the germline gene, possibly because of a read error. The rearrangement joins TRBV7-2 to TRBJ1-2; the match to TRBD1 covers 7 bases. Looked up from germline, CDR1 is SGHTA and CDR2 is FQGNSA. The CDR3 spans 13 residues. CDR3 coding DNA: TGTGCCAGCAGCCCCGGACAGGCCCTTGTGGCCAACTTC. Its protein product is CASSPGQALVANF.

The genes are TRBV30 and TRBJ1-6, with a tentative D call TRBD1 (5 bases). The germline V gene encodes CDR1 GTSNPN and CDR2 SVGIG (reference sequence). The CDR3 sequence is 15 residues long. Trimming removed 6 bases at V and 0 bases at J, with 12 bases between. CDR3 DNA sequence: TGTGCCTGCGGGGCGGTGAGCTCCTATAATTCACCCCTCCACTTT. The encoded protein is CACGAVSSYNSPLHF.

V and J are TRBV6-6 and TRBJ1-1; no clear D gene. CDR3 length: 15 residues. Looked up from germline, CDR1 is MNHNY and CDR2 is SVGAGI (reference sequence). V gave up 3 bases and J gave up 1 base, with 12 bases separating them. CDR3 region: CASSYISGENTEAFF. The CDR3 nucleotides read TGTGCCAGCAGTTATATCAGCGGGGAGAACACTGAAGCTTTCTTT.

The chain couples TRBV10-3 to TRBJ1-5; a possible D gene is TRBD1 (5 bases). The CDR3 contains 14 residues. V dropped 2 bases and J dropped 0 bases, with 5 bases sitting between them. Germline lookup yields CDR1 ENHRY and CDR2 SYGVKD. CDR3 in amino acids: CAISEGGSNQPQHF. The DNA of the CDR3 is TGTGCCATCAGTGAGGGGGGTAGCAATCAGCCCCAGCATTTT.

The rearrangement joins TRBV6-5 to TRBJ1-3; D remains ambiguous. Trimming removed 5 bases from V and 4 bases from J, with 15 bases in between. This CDR3 spans 15 amino acids. The germline V gene has CDR1 MNHEY and CDR2 SVGAGI. This CDR3 reads CASSRQLSVGNTIYF. CDR3 sequence (DNA): TGTGCCAGCAGTCGGCAGCTCTCTGTGGGAAACACCATATATTTT.

This chain links TRBV28 with TRBJ2-5, with 8 bases lining up with TRBD2. The CDR3 has 16 residues. J lost 5 bases, V lost 5 bases, and 13 bases had no gene match. Germline V gene data show CDR1 as MDHEN and CDR2 as SYDVKM. The CDR3 is CASSTLGGGPRETQYF. DNA for the CDR3: TGTGCCAGCAGTACCCTCGGCGGGGGGCCAAGGGAGACCCAGTACTTC.

V gene TRBV9 combines with J gene TRBJ2-3, with TRBD1 matching over 10 bases. Germline-derived CDR1 and CDR2 are SGDLS and YYNGEE. The CDR3 totals 14 residues. V lost 3 bases to trimming and J lost 6 bases; unmatched junction nucleotides: 4. The CDR3 region is CASSARQGADTQYF. The CDR3 nucleotides read TGTGCCAGCAGCGCAAGACAGGGGGCGGATACGCAGTATTTT.

V is TRBV19 and J is TRBJ1-5; 7 nucleotides match TRBD1. In germline, CDR1 is LNHDA, CDR2 SQIVND (reference sequence). The CDR3 consists of 15 residues. After removal of 4 bases from V and 7 bases from J, the junction contained 10 bases not matched to a gene. Here the CDR3 reads CASSNLGQATQPQHF. The CDR3, as DNA: TGTGCCAGTAGTAATCTCGGACAGGCTACCCAGCCCCAGCATTTT.

The genes are TRBV6-5 and TRBJ1-6; D gene ambiguous. CDR3 length: 15 amino acids. Germline CDR1 and CDR2: MNHEY and SVGAGI. V lost 4 bases, J lost 5 bases, and 12 bases lay in between. CDR3 nucleotide sequence: TGTGCCAGCAGTTTCGGGGATAGGAATAATTCACCCCTCCACTTT. Translating gives CASSFGDRNNSPLHF.

V gene TRBV18 combines with J gene TRBJ2-3; the match to TRBD1 covers 8 bases. The CDR3 runs 15 residues. With V trimmed by 1 base and J by 2 bases, 2 bases remained unmatched. Germline lookup yields CDR1 KGHSH and CDR2 LQKENI. As DNA, the CDR3 is TGTGCCAGCTCACCACAGGACAGGGCCACAGATACGCAGTATTTT. Translated: CASSPQDRATDTQYF.

The chain has TRBV15 and TRBJ2-1, with 10 bases fitting TRBD2. Looked up from germline, CDR1 is LNHNV and CDR2 is YYDKDF (reference sequence). The CDR3 is 19 amino acids. The V and J ends lost 2 bases and 4 bases, in that order; junction bases with no gene match: 14. The CDR3 DNA reads as TGTGCCACCAGCAGACTTAACAGGGAGCTAGCGGGGGATTACAATGAGCAGTTCTTC. It specifies CATSRLNRELAGDYNEQFF. The complete variable domain, with remaining parts taken from reference TRBV15 and TRBJ2-1, reads DAMVIQNPRYQVTQFGKPVTLSCSQTLNHNVMYWYQQKSSQAPKLLFHYYDKDFNNEADTPDNFQSRRPNTSFCFLDIRSPGLGDTAMYLCATSRLNRELAGDYNEQFFGPGTRLTVL.

This chain uses TRBV27 with TRBJ2-2, with TRBD1 matching 10 bases. V lost 8 bases, J lost 7 bases, and 7 bases stayed unmatched. There are 14 residues in the CDR3. Germline values: CDR1 MNHEY, CDR2 SMNVEV (reference sequence). The CDR3 sequence: CASSEWTGGGELFF. Written as DNA, the CDR3 is TGTGCCAGCTCCGAATGGACAGGGGGCGGGGAGCTGTTTTTT.

This rearrangement joins TRBV9 to TRBJ2-2; D remains ambiguous. The CDR3 covers 14 residues. Trimming cost V 4 bases and J 5 bases, with 12 bases left between them. Germline V gene sequence: CDR1 SGDLS, CDR2 YYNGEE. CDR3 nucleotides: TGTGCCAGCAGCTTCAATTCCGAGACCGGGGAGCTGTTTTTT. As protein: CASSFNSETGELFF.

The rearrangement joins TRBV4-2 to TRBJ2-3, with no clear D. The CDR3 has 14 amino acids. In germline, CDR1 is LGHNA, CDR2 YNFKEQ. Between the trimmed V and J ends, which lost 3 bases and 4 bases, there was a span of 11 bases. CDR3 DNA: TGTGCCAGCAGCCAGCCGTCGTTCGCAGATACGCAGTATTTT. This encodes CASSQPSFADTQYF.

In its sample, this clone was seen a few times. The sample has other DNA sequences that encode this CDR3 too. V usage is TRBV11-2 and J usage is TRBJ1-2; 8 nucleotides match TRBD1. The CDR3 is 13 amino acids. The germline gives CDR1 SGHAT, CDR2 FQNNGV. V lost 0 bases and J lost 7; bases outside the gene matches: 1. CDR3: CASSLDRGPGYTF. DNA of the CDR3: TGTGCCAGCAGCTTAGACAGGGGGCCTGGCTACACCTTC.

The chain carries TRBV21-1 and TRBJ1-1; the DNA was not used to check the table's D call, TRBD1. TRBV21-1 is labeled a pseudogene. This CDR3 spans 17 amino acids. The CDR3 is CASSKIRVTGASTEAFF. CDR3 nucleotide sequence: TGTGCCAGCAGCAAAATTCGGGTGACAGGGGCGAGCACTGAAGCTTTCTTT.

The chain links TRBV11-2 to TRBJ2-5; the D is unclear. This CDR3 contains 11 residues. In germline, CDR1 is SGHAT, CDR2 FQNNGV. V lost 3 bases and J lost 4, with 3 bases in between. The CDR3 DNA reads TGTGCCAGCAGCTTCAGAGAGACCCAGTACTTC. As protein: CASSFRETQYF.

This clone was observed a few times. The chain carries TRBV30 and TRBJ1-2, with 8 nucleotides matching TRBD1. V was clipped by 3 bases and J by 6 bases; unmatched bases: 12. The length of the CDR3 is 15 residues. The germline CDR1 and CDR2 sequences are GTSNPN and SVGIG (reference sequence). The CDR3 is CAWRPGGFPTHGYTF. CDR3 in DNA: TGTGCCTGGAGGCCAGGGGGCTTTCCTACGCATGGCTACACCTTC. Full variable domain (rest looked up from reference TRBV30 and TRBJ1-2): SQTIHQWPATLVQPVGSPLSLECTVEGTSNPNLYWYRQAAGRGLQLLFYSVGIGQISSEVPQNLSASRPQDRQFILSSKKLLLSDSGFYLCAWRPGGFPTHGYTFGSGTRLTVV.